Listed below are T cell receptor beta chains from one sample, sequenced in a study of shared clonotypes between healthy human individuals. Produced via immunoSEQ multiplex PCR; TCRdb's table is partial and in-frame only. The table records about 2.4 million clones, 80% to 95% of them present only once. Source material: naive CD4+ T cells from PBMCs. These receptors originate from a man in his late teens or twenties in good health. Some clones in this sample may be carry-over from other donors' samples. Both conserved end residues are part of each CDR3. The order of the fields is D gene, J gene, V gene, clone size, CDR3 protein, CDR3 DNA. D genes are given only for firm matches. Some rows mark clone size as missing; the rest say once, few, many or name a class of expanded clone.

>-|TRBJ1-1|TRBV9|once
CASSVDDAEAFF
TGTGCCAGCAGCGTAGATGACGCTGAAGCTTTCTTT
>-|TRBJ2-7|TRBV5-4|-
CASSRYDRFYEQYF
TGTGCCAGCAGCCGGTACGATAGGTTCTACGAGCAGTACTTC
>TRBD1|TRBJ2-2|TRBV5-3|-
CARSLRGTVPNTGELFF
TGTGCCAGAAGCTTGCGAGGGACAGTTCCGAACACCGGGGAGCTGTTTTTT
>-|TRBJ1-3|TRBV19|-
CASSIGISSGNTIYF
TGTGCCAGTAGTATAGGGATAAGCTCTGGAAACACCATATATTTT
>-|TRBJ2-5|TRBV9|-
CASSPNGASEETQYF
TGTGCCAGCAGCCCGAACGGCGCTAGCGAAGAGACCCAGTACTTC
>TRBD1|TRBJ1-1|TRBV27|-
CASSTDRGRTEAFF
TGTGCCAGCAGTACGGACAGGGGGCGGACTGAAGCTTTCTTT
>-|TRBJ1-2|TRBV28|-
CASRSGQIIYGYTF
TGTGCCAGCAGGTCCGGACAGATCATCTATGGCTACACCTTC
>-|TRBJ2-7|TRBV6-6|-
CASSYFSPGAAYEQYF
TGTGCCAGCAGTTACTTCTCCCCGGGGGCTGCCTACGAGCAGTACTTC
>-|TRBJ2-7|TRBV9|-
CASSATGYSYEQYF
TGTGCCAGCAGTGCGACCGGATACTCCTACGAGCAGTACTTC
>TRBD1|TRBJ1-1|TRBV25-1|few
CASSTSGQGNTEAFF
TGTGCCAGCAGTACCTCGGGACAGGGGAACACTGAAGCTTTCTTT
>TRBD2|TRBJ2-3|TRBV4-1|-
CASSPGGGSTDTQYF
TGCGCCAGCAGCCCCGGGGGGGGAAGCACAGATACGCAGTATTTT
>-|TRBJ1-4|TRBV10-2|-
CASSRGYSGGEKLFF
TGCGCCAGCAGCCGTGGGTATTCGGGGGGAGAAAAACTGTTTTTT
>-|TRBJ2-7|TRBV28|-
CASSLIGQSSYEQYF
TGTGCCAGCAGTTTAATAGGACAAAGCTCCTACGAGCAGTACTTC
>-|TRBJ1-2|TRBV19|-
CASSIGKGGYTF
TGTGCCAGTAGTATAGGGAAGGGGGGCTACACCTTC
>TRBD2|TRBJ2-1|TRBV29-1|-
CSVLAPLYNEQFF
TGCAGCGTACTAGCGCCACTCTACAATGAGCAGTTCTTC
>-|TRBJ2-6|TRBV12-2|-
CASRLATCFGQINSGANVLTF
TGTGCAAGTCGCTTAGCTACTTGTTTTGGACAGATAAACTCTGGGGCCAACGTCCTGACTTTC
>TRBD1|TRBJ1-1|TRBV5-4|-
CASSNPGGGMNTEAFF
TGTGCCAGCAGCAACCCAGGGGGCGGAATGAACACTGAAGCTTTCTTT
>-|TRBJ2-1|TRBV9|-
CASSVGTRGSYNEQFF
TGTGCCAGCAGCGTAGGAACCCGGGGCTCCTACAATGAGCAGTTCTTC
>TRBD2|TRBJ2-5|TRBV27|-
CASSTGTSGAQETQYF
TGTGCCAGCAGTACAGGGACTAGCGGGGCCCAAGAGACCCAGTACTTC
>-|TRBJ1-1|TRBV6-5|-
CASSEQPGGAEAFF
TGTGCCAGCAGTGAACAACCCGGGGGCGCTGAAGCTTTCTTT
>-|TRBJ1-4|TRBV19|-
CASSMQGGGEKLFF
TGTGCCAGTAGTATGCAGGGCGGAGGCGAAAAACTGTTTTTT
>-|TRBJ1-1|TRBV5-1|once
CASSFLVPGTEAFF
TGCGCCAGCAGCTTCCTTGTTCCCGGCACTGAAGCTTTCTTT
>-|TRBJ1-5|TRBV5-1|-
CASSTGLHQGPQHF
TGCGCCAGCAGCACGGGACTTCACCAGGGGCCCCAGCATTTT
>TRBD1|TRBJ1-1|TRBV15|-
CATSRQTGIRTEAFF
TGTGCCACCAGCAGACAGACAGGGATTAGGACTGAAGCTTTCTTT
>TRBD1|TRBJ1-5|TRBV6-1|-
CASKKRQGDDQPQHF
TGTGCCAGTAAAAAAAGACAGGGGGACGATCAGCCCCAGCATTTT
>-|TRBJ1-5|TRBV28|-
CASSFKRGWQPQHF
TGTGCCAGCAGTTTTAAGCGGGGTTGGCAGCCCCAGCATTTT
>-|TRBJ1-5|TRBV27|-
CASSLLGSADSNQPQHF
TGTGCCAGCAGTTTACTTGGGTCAGCTGATAGCAATCAGCCCCAGCATTTT
>TRBD1|TRBJ2-6|TRBV5-4|once
CASSLGTGNSGANVLTF
TGTGCCAGCAGCTTAGGGACAGGAAACTCTGGGGCCAACGTCCTGACTTTC
>-|TRBJ2-2|TRBV2|-
CASRQMNTGELFF
TGTGCCAGCAGACAAATGAACACCGGGGAGCTGTTTTTT
>TRBD2|TRBJ2-7|TRBV2|-
CASSALAGYREQYF
TGTGCCAGCAGTGCGCTAGCGGGGTATCGGGAACAGTACTTC
>TRBD1|TRBJ1-4|TRBV6-5|-
CASSRTGEEEKLFF
TGTGCCAGCAGTCGGACAGGGGAAGAGGAAAAACTGTTTTTT
>TRBD2|TRBJ2-3|TRBV6-4|-
CASSEREGLLYTQYF
TGTGCCAGCAGTGAGCGGGAGGGCCTGTTGTATACGCAGTATTTT
>TRBD1|TRBJ2-5|TRBV6-6|-
CASRDRGFGETQYF
TGTGCCAGCAGAGACAGGGGGTTCGGAGAGACCCAGTACTTC
>-|TRBJ1-2|TRBV2|-
CASSEYRDGGYTF
TGTGCCAGCAGTGAATACAGGGACGGGGGCTACACCTTC
>TRBD2|TRBJ2-3|TRBV5-4|-
CAWSGSLGPTQYF
TGTGCCTGGAGCGGGAGTCTCGGGCCGACGCAGTATTTT
>-|TRBJ1-1|TRBV5-5|-
CASSRVGIPEAFF
TGTGCCAGCAGCCGGGTGGGGATCCCTGAAGCTTTCTTT
>TRBD2|TRBJ2-7|TRBV11-2|-
CASRPLAGGLKEQYF
TGTGCCAGCAGGCCACTAGCGGGAGGGCTTAAAGAGCAGTACTTC
>-|TRBJ2-7|TRBV30|once
CAWTSMSSYEQYF
TGTGCCTGGACATCCATGAGCTCCTACGAGCAGTACTTC
>-|TRBJ2-7|TRBV30|-
CAWSVRPPRQYF
TGTGCCTGGAGTGTACGGCCCCCCCGGCAGTACTTC
>-|TRBJ1-1|TRBV4-1|-
CASSQSLGVWTEAFF
TGCGCCAGCAGCCAATCTCTTGGGGTCTGGACTGAAGCTTTCTTT
>-|TRBJ1-3|TRBV7-9|-
CASSTDGIGNTIYF
TGTGCCAGCAGTACCGACGGAATTGGAAACACCATATATTTT
>-|TRBJ2-2|TRBV27|once
CASSFESLNTGELFF
TGTGCCAGCAGTTTTGAGAGTCTGAACACCGGGGAGCTGTTTTTT
>-|TRBJ2-3|TRBV6-6|-
CASSYIGLDTQYF
TGTGCCAGCAGTTACATAGGCTTAGATACGCAGTATTTT
>-|TRBJ1-2|TRBV6-5|-
CASMKSDYGYTF
TGTGCCAGCATGAAGTCCGACTATGGCTACACCTTC
>-|TRBJ1-2|TRBV28|few
CASRYNTGTYGYTF
TGTGCCAGCAGATACAACACGGGGACCTATGGCTACACCTTC
>-|TRBJ2-1|TRBV9|-
CASSVMTYNEQFF
TGTGCCAGCAGCGTAATGACTTACAATGAGCAGTTCTTC
>-|TRBJ2-2|TRBV30|-
CAWSRLNTGELFF
TGTGCCTGGAGTCGGCTAAACACCGGGGAGCTGTTTTTT
>-|TRBJ2-4|TRBV29-1|-
CSVEDWKNIQYF
TGCAGCGTTGAAGACTGGAAAAACATTCAGTACTTC
>TRBD1|TRBJ1-5|TRBV2|-
CASKDRGDQPQHF
TGTGCCAGCAAGGACAGGGGAGATCAGCCCCAGCATTTT
>-|TRBJ1-4|TRBV7-2|-
CASSYYTSEKLFF
TGTGCCAGCAGCTACTACACAAGTGAAAAACTGTTTTTT
>TRBD1|TRBJ1-5|TRBV7-9|-
CASSLEGRGQPQHF
TGTGCCAGCAGCTTAGAGGGCAGGGGGCAGCCCCAGCATTTT
>-|TRBJ2-1|TRBV27|-
CASSPNSPRISRANEQFF
TGTGCCAGCAGTCCCAACTCACCCAGGATCTCTCGGGCCAATGAGCAGTTCTTC
>-|TRBJ1-1|TRBV28|-
CASSPQGSEAFF
TGTGCCAGCAGTCCTCAGGGGAGTGAAGCTTTCTTT